Listed here are 32 T cell receptor beta chains from one sample, sequenced in a study of metastatic and nonmetastatic thyroid tumors. TCRdb reprocessed the PCR reads via MiXCR. The sample includes tens of thousands of clones, approximately 16% of them seen just once. Ahead of thyroid surgery, no patient had received treatment of any kind. The sequenced sample consisted of blood. The receptors originated from a female donor with papillary thyroid cancer or a benign thyroid nodule (not recorded which). Some clones in this sample may be carry-over from other donors' samples.

Many counts were recorded for this clone. The gene calls are TRBV15 and TRBJ2-6; 8 nucleotides match TRBD1. This CDR3 region has 16 residues. J lost 0 bases, V lost 7 bases, and 5 bases had no gene match. From germline, CDR1 is LNHNV and CDR2 YYDKDF (reference sequence). The CDR3 DNA is TGTGCCACCACCGGGACAGGACTCTCTGGGGCCAACGTCCTGACTTTC. Translation gives CATTGTGLSGANVLTF.

This clone is deemed medium-sized. The chain uses TRBV20-1 and TRBJ2-7; 7 positions agree with TRBD2. Germline assignment: CDR1 DFQATT and CDR2 SNEGSKA (reference sequence). CDR3 length: 13 residues. The V and J ends lost 8 bases and 0 bases, in that order; junction bases with no gene match: 7. The CDR3: CSSPASGSYEQYF. The CDR3 nucleotides are TGCAGTTCGCCCGCTAGCGGCTCCTACGAGCAGTACTTC.

This clone was seen more than once but under ten times. As DNA, the CDR3 is TGTGCCAGCAGTACTTTGACAGGTACCTACGAGCAGTACTTC. Its translation: CASSTLTGTYEQYF. The chain carries TRBV6-4 and TRBJ2-7; weak D call: TRBD1 (6 bases). The CDR3 runs to 14 residues. Trimming pared 5 bases from V and 2 bases from J, leaving 13 bases between. Germline-derived CDR1 and CDR2 are MRHNA and SNTAGT.

This clone was picked up many times. The chain uses TRBV28 and TRBJ1-5; D unresolved. Germline V gives CDR1 MDHEN, CDR2 SYDVKM. Trimming took off 8 bases at V and 2 bases at J, with 13 bases between the two ends. CDR3 size: 14 residues. CDR3 nucleotide sequence: TGTGCCAGCGGTTGGGCAGTCGGCAATCAGCCCCAGCATTTT. It specifies CASGWAVGNQPQHF. Full variable domain (missing parts from reference TRBV28 and TRBJ1-5): DVKVTQSSRYLVKRTGEKVFLECVQDMDHENMFWYRQDPGLGLRLIYFSYDVKMKEKGDIPEGYSVSREKKERFSLILESASTNQTSMYLCASGWAVGNQPQHFGDGTRLSIL.

This clone is classed as medium-sized (0.01 to 0.1%). This sequence joins TRBV4-2 and TRBJ2-7; 10 bases fit TRBD1. Per the germline V gene, CDR1 is LGHNA and CDR2 is YNFKEQ. The ends lost 6 bases at V and 2 bases at J; junction bases unmatched: 4. The CDR3 is 14 residues long. CDR3 sequence: CASRGQGDTYEQYF. The CDR3, as DNA: TGTGCCAGCAGAGGACAGGGGGATACCTACGAGCAGTACTTC.

This clone was counted many times. The chain recombines TRBV5-4 with TRBJ1-1; tentatively, D is TRBD1 (5 bases). Trimming cost V 2 bases and J 11 bases, with 13 bases left between them. Per germline, CDR1 SGHNT and CDR2 YYREEE (reference sequence). This CDR3 spans 12 amino acids. CDR3 loop: CASSFGREGAFF. Written as DNA, the CDR3 is TGTGCCAGCAGCTTTGGAAGGGAGGGGGCTTTCTTT. The complete variable domain, with remaining parts taken from reference TRBV5-4 and TRBJ1-1, reads ETGVTQSPTHLIKTRGQQVTLRCSSQSGHNTVSWYQQALGQGPQFIFQYYREEENGRGNFPPRFSGLQFPNYSSELNVNALELDDSALYLCASSFGREGAFFGQGTRLTVV.

This clone was detected many times. J is TRBJ2-1 and V is TRBV6-1; 7 bases are a match to TRBD2. Germline CDR1 and CDR2: MNHNS and SASEGT. With V trimmed by 7 bases and J by 15 bases, 15 bases remained unmatched. The CDR3 totals 13 residues. The CDR3 bases are TGTGCCAGCATCCAAGGGGAGGCGGGAGTTCTGTTCTTC. Protein product: CASIQGEAGVLFF.

This clone was counted many times. This chain connects TRBV6-5 to TRBJ1-1; a weak D match, TRBD1 (5 bases). Trimming cost V 2 bases and J 3 bases, with 25 bases left between them. The CDR3 spans 19 residues. Germline V gene sequence: CDR1 MNHEY, CDR2 SVGAGI. CDR3 nucleotides: TGTGCCAGCAGTTACCTACCCCGGCGGGGCCGTGCGGTCTACACTGAAGCTTTCTTT. Translated, it gives CASSYLPRRGRAVYTEAFF.

This clone was picked up many times. The rearrangement links TRBV27 to TRBJ1-5; D remains ambiguous. The ends were cut back, 2 bases at V and 4 bases at J, with 6 bases in the middle. The CDR3 extends over 13 amino acids. Germline CDR1 reads MNHEY; CDR2 reads SMNVEV (reference sequence). Here the CDR3 DNA reads TGTGCCAGCAGTTTAGCACGGAATCAGCCCCAGCATTTT. The encoded protein is CASSLARNQPQHF.

This clone was picked up many times. The chain carries TRBV6-2 or TRBV6-3 and TRBJ1-1; 9 bases are a match to TRBD1. The CDR3 is made up of 16 amino acids. CDR1 and CDR2 (germline): MNHEY, SVGEGT. Trimming at V came to 1 base and at J to 1 base, leaving 4 bases not matched to a gene. The CDR3 region is CASSYWGTGQNTEAFF. For the CDR3, the DNA is TGTGCCAGCAGTTACTGGGGGACAGGGCAGAACACTGAAGCTTTCTTT.

A remark on this clone: A much larger clone differs by one base, so this may be a read error. The V gene is TRBV27, the J gene TRBJ2-7; no clear D. There are 13 residues in the CDR3. Germline V CDR1 and CDR2: MNHEY, SMNVEV (reference sequence). The CDR3, as DNA: TGCGCCAACAGAGGCGGCCCAAGTGTCGAGCAGTACTTC. Its translation: CANRGGPSVEQYF.

This clone appeared many times. This specimen includes other DNA sequences encoding the same CDR3. V usage is TRBV12-3 or TRBV12-4 and J usage is TRBJ1-1; tentatively, D is TRBD1 (5 bases). This CDR3 is 14 amino acids long. V dropped 8 bases and J dropped 4 bases, with 17 bases sitting between them. The CDR3 loop reads CASRHVGLGTEAFF. CDR3 DNA sequence: TGTGCCAGCCGCCACGTGGGGCTGGGCACTGAAGCTTTCTTT.

This clone was detected ten times or more. The gene calls are TRBV7-8 and TRBJ2-7; the match to TRBD1 covers 10 bases. CDR1 SGHVS and CDR2 FQNEAQ come from the germline V gene. The CDR3 length is 16 residues. With V trimmed by 6 bases and J by 4 bases, 12 bases remained unmatched. CDR3 protein: CASSDSGTGVVYEQYF. The CDR3 nucleotides are TGTGCCAGCAGTGACTCCGGGACAGGGGTAGTATACGAGCAGTACTTC.

Ten or more counts support this clone. V and J are TRBV6-1 and TRBJ2-1, with D hard to call. This CDR3 region has 13 residues. V shed 7 bases and J shed 5 bases, with 12 bases lying between them. Germline V gives CDR1 MNHNS, CDR2 SASEGT. The CDR3 region has the DNA TGTGCCAGCACAACCCTAGGGCACAATGAGCAGTTCTTC. This codes for CASTTLGHNEQFF.

This clone has at least ten counts. This sample also contains other DNA sequences that code for the same CDR3. V gene TRBV7-3 combines with J gene TRBJ2-3, with no clear D. V was shortened by 2 bases and J by 5 bases, with 17 bases between the two germline ends. The CDR3 is 16 amino acids. Germline loops: CDR1 SGHTA, CDR2 FQGTGA. The CDR3 DNA is TGTGCCAGCAGCTTAGGGCACGCGATCTCGGGAGATACGCAGTATTTT. This gives the protein CASSLGHAISGDTQYF.

Notes on this clone: The junction departs from the called germline gene at one end, perhaps through a read error. V and J are TRBV11-3 and TRBJ2-3; unclear D gene. Germline V lookup: CDR1 SGHNT, CDR2 YENEEA. This CDR3 has 13 amino acids. The DNA of the CDR3 is TGTTCCAGCAGCCCGCCGACCGGGTATACGCAGTATTTT. Translated, it gives CSSSPPTGYTQYF.

This clone was seen ten or more times. CDR3 DNA: TGTGCCAGCAGCTTGAGCGAGACCCAGTACTTC. This codes for CASSLSETQYF. The chain combines TRBV5-6 with TRBJ2-5, with D hard to call. Deletions cut 1 base from V and 5 bases from J, with 3 bases between. Germline values: CDR1 SGHDT, CDR2 YYEEEE. The CDR3 has 11 amino acids.

This clone was observed at least ten times. The chain uses TRBV29-1 and TRBJ1-1; maybe TRBD1 (5 bases). Trimming removed 0 bases at V and 5 bases at J, with 16 bases between. The CDR3 is 15 residues long. The germline gives CDR1 SQVTM, CDR2 ANQGSEA. The CDR3: CSVEDQQGIGTEAFF. In DNA form, the CDR3 reads TGCAGCGTTGAAGATCAGCAGGGTATAGGGACTGAAGCTTTCTTT.

In its sample, this clone was seen many times. This chain links TRBV2 with TRBJ2-3; 8 nucleotides match TRBD2. The CDR3 totals 16 residues. Germline V lookup: CDR1 SNHLY, CDR2 FYNNEI. With 4 bases clipped from V and 5 bases from J, the junction kept 11 bases outside the gene matches. The CDR3 DNA is TGTGCCAGCAGTGGGCTAGCGGGCCCCGAGGTAGATACGCAGTATTTT. Translation gives CASSGLAGPEVDTQYF.

The CDR3: CSASTRWNTEAFF. The DNA for the CDR3 is TGCAGTGCCTCGACGCGGTGGAACACTGAAGCTTTCTTT. The gene calls are TRBV20-1 and TRBJ1-1; D remains ambiguous. The germline V and J ends were trimmed by 6 bases and 1 base, with 12 bases remaining between them. This CDR3 contains 13 residues. Germline CDR1 reads DFQATT; CDR2 reads SNEGSKA (reference sequence).

This clone has a count of ten or more. This chain joins TRBV6-5 and TRBJ1-1; perhaps TRBD1 as D (6 bases). The CDR3 length is 15 residues. The germline gives CDR1 MNHEY, CDR2 SVGAGI. Trimming left V 0 bases short and J 6 bases short, with 14 bases between. CDR3 DNA sequence: TGTGCCAGCAGTTACTCACGGTCAGGGGCTTCTGAAGCTTTCTTT. Its protein product is CASSYSRSGASEAFF.

This clone occurred a few times. The V gene is TRBV29-1, the J gene TRBJ1-4; D remains unclear. V lost 4 bases and J lost 8, with 11 bases in between. Germline CDR1 SQVTM, CDR2 ANQGSEA. This CDR3 is built from 12 residues. CDR3 amino acids: CSVGEGREKLFF. The CDR3 DNA reads TGCAGCGTTGGCGAGGGTAGAGAAAAACTGTTTTTT.

This clone has a count of ten or more. A much larger clone lies a single base off, so this may be a read error. Other DNA sequences in the sample encode the same CDR3. This chain links TRBV27 with TRBJ2-7, with D hard to call. The CDR3 runs to 13 residues. CDR1 and CDR2 (germline): MNHEY, SMNVEV (reference sequence). CDR3 sequence (DNA): TGCGCCAGCAGAGGCGGCCCAAGTGTCGAGCAGTACTTC. Its protein is CASRGGPSVEQYF.

This clone was seen at least ten times. This chain links TRBV13 with TRBJ2-2, with D unclear. There are 13 residues in the CDR3. CDR1 is PRHDT and CDR2 is FYEKMQ in the germline V gene (reference sequence). V lost 2 bases and J 4 bases, leaving 5 bases between the germline ends. CDR3 loop: CASSLIGTGELFF. The CDR3, as DNA: TGTGCCAGCAGCTTAATCGGCACCGGGGAGCTGTTTTTT.

At least ten counts were recorded for this clone. The gene calls are TRBV12-3 or TRBV12-4 and TRBJ2-1; D is unresolved. Trimming stripped 1 base from V and 5 bases from J, with 6 bases between. The CDR3 runs 13 residues. CDR3 nucleotide sequence: TGTGCCAGCAGTTTAGATATTAACAATGAGCAGTTCTTC. Its translation is CASSLDINNEQFF.

This clone was observed at least ten times. The V call is TRBV3-1, the J call TRBJ2-2; D call uncertain. V lost 0 bases and J lost 4, with 9 bases in between. In germline, CDR1 is LGHDT, CDR2 YNNKEL (reference sequence). The CDR3 is 15 amino acids. The CDR3 DNA reads TGTGCCAGCAGCCAAGAGGTCCACAGCACCGGGGAGCTGTTTTTT. Its protein is CASSQEVHSTGELFF.

This clone is medium-sized within its sample. Distinct nucleotide sequences in the sample also encode this CDR3. The gene calls are TRBV6-1 and TRBJ2-2, with 10 bases that match TRBD2. Germline V gene sequence: CDR1 MNHNS, CDR2 SASEGT. Trimming took 8 bases from V and 1 from J; bases not matched to a gene: 4. This CDR3 is 15 amino acids long. CDR3 bases: TGTGCCAGCGGATTAGCGGGAGGGAACACCGGGGAGCTGTTTTTT. Protein product: CASGLAGGNTGELFF.

This clone was seen ten or more times. The chain has TRBV6-1 and TRBJ2-2, with 8 bases matching TRBD1. Germline V gene data show CDR1 as MNHNS and CDR2 as SASEGT. J lost 1 base, V lost 6 bases, and 4 bases had no gene match. The CDR3 has 15 residues. The CDR3, as DNA: TGTGCCAGCAGCCCGGGACAGGTGAACACCGGGGAGCTGTTTTTT. This sequence encodes CASSPGQVNTGELFF.

The chain couples TRBV28 to TRBJ2-7; no firm D call. Per the germline V gene, CDR1 is MDHEN and CDR2 is SYDVKM. The CDR3 consists of 14 residues. The V and J ends lost 2 bases and 9 bases respectively, with 17 bases between them. CDR3 nucleotide sequence: TGTGCCAGCAGTTTAGTTGATAGACGTTATGCGCAGTACTTC. As protein: CASSLVDRRYAQYF.

The sample holds many counts of this clone. The V and J genes are TRBV28 and TRBJ1-2; D gene unclear. V was clipped by 4 bases and J by 3 bases, with 15 bases between them. CDR1 is MDHEN, CDR2 SYDVKM, per germline. This CDR3 is built from 15 residues. CDR3 region: CASSSPQAGDYGYTF. The DNA for the CDR3 is TGTGCCAGCAGTTCCCCTCAGGCCGGCGACTATGGCTACACCTTC.

In its sample, this clone was seen many times. The rearrangement uses TRBV12-3 or TRBV12-4 and TRBJ2-1; 8 bases agree with TRBD2. V trimming: 5 bases; J trimming: 9 bases; junction bases outside the gene matches: 9. The CDR3 loop spans 14 amino acids. In DNA form, the CDR3 reads TGTGCCAGCAGTCGTCCTAGCGGGTCCCTTGAGCAGTTCTTC. Protein product: CASSRPSGSLEQFF.

This clone was detected many times. The chain has TRBV20-1 and TRBJ2-1, with a possible D match to TRBD1 (5 bases). V lost 3 bases and J 9 bases, leaving 9 bases between the germline ends. Germline V gene sequence: CDR1 DFQATT, CDR2 SNEGSKA (reference sequence). This CDR3 contains 11 residues. The CDR3, as DNA: TGCAGTGCTAGTCCAGACAGTGAGCAGTTCTTC. It codes for CSASPDSEQFF.